These T cell receptor beta chains were read from a single sample in a study of cytomegalovirus exposure and HLA in healthy donors. The method was immunoSEQ multiplex PCR; TCRdb's version includes in-frame clones alone and lacks a portion of them. Seen here are around 190,000 clones, about 89% observed once, and the top ten hold more than 5.5%. The sequenced sample consisted of PBMCs. These receptors came from a man between 25 and 39 years old in good health and CMV-seropositive. Each CDR3 is given with its conserved first and last residue. The order of the fields is V gene, clone size, J gene, D gene, CDR3 protein, CDR3 DNA. The D gene is left open where the match is weak. Rows give clone size only sometimes, using once, few, many, or a class for an expanded clone.

V gene: TRBV5-6; clone size: NA; J gene: TRBJ2-7; D gene: TRBD1; CDR3 protein: CASSGDRGYYEQYF; CDR3 DNA: TGTGCCAGCAGCGGCGACAGGGGGTACTACGAGCAGTACTTC
V gene: TRBV2; clone size: NA; J gene: TRBJ2-7; D gene: TRBD1; CDR3 protein: CASSWQGATYEQYF; CDR3 DNA: TGTGCCAGCAGCTGGCAGGGGGCTACCTACGAGCAGTACTTC
V gene: TRBV7-2; clone size: NA; J gene: TRBJ2-1; D gene: TRBD2; CDR3 protein: CASSLSGGHNEQFF; CDR3 DNA: TGTGCCAGCAGCTTGAGCGGGGGTCACAATGAGCAGTTCTTC
V gene: TRBV5-4; clone size: NA; J gene: TRBJ2-5; D gene: TRBD2; CDR3 protein: CASSLPLGGALETQYF; CDR3 DNA: TGTGCCAGCAGCTTGCCCCTCGGGGGGGCCTTGGAGACCCAGTACTTC
V gene: TRBV14; clone size: NA; J gene: TRBJ2-3; D gene: NA; CDR3 protein: CASSQTLLRGTDTQYF; CDR3 DNA: TGTGCCAGCAGCCAAACACTCCTGAGGGGCACAGATACGCAGTATTTT
V gene: TRBV6-5; clone size: once; J gene: TRBJ2-7; D gene: NA; CDR3 protein: CASSYSTVPYEQYF; CDR3 DNA: TGTGCCAGCAGTTACTCGACAGTACCCTACGAGCAGTACTTC
V gene: TRBV11-1; clone size: NA; J gene: TRBJ2-7; D gene: TRBD2; CDR3 protein: CASSVGLADYEQYF; CDR3 DNA: TGTGCCAGCAGCGTAGGACTAGCAGACTACGAGCAGTACTTC
V gene: TRBV6-1; clone size: NA; J gene: TRBJ2-1; D gene: NA; CDR3 protein: CASSATWAGSYNEQFF; CDR3 DNA: TGTGCCAGCAGTGCGACATGGGCGGGGTCCTACAATGAGCAGTTCTTC
V gene: TRBV5-1; clone size: NA; J gene: TRBJ1-5; D gene: NA; CDR3 protein: CASSEQGQGNQPQHF; CDR3 DNA: TGCGCCAGCAGCGAACAGGGTCAAGGAAATCAGCCCCAGCATTTT
V gene: TRBV15; clone size: NA; J gene: TRBJ2-7; D gene: NA; CDR3 protein: CATSGEMGAYEQYF; CDR3 DNA: TGTGCCACCAGCGGAGAGATGGGGGCCTACGAGCAGTACTTC
V gene: TRBV11-1; clone size: NA; J gene: TRBJ2-7; D gene: NA; CDR3 protein: CASSFSRSYEQYF; CDR3 DNA: TGTGCCAGCAGCTTTTCTCGCTCCTACGAGCAGTACTTC
V gene: TRBV7-9; clone size: NA; J gene: TRBJ1-2; D gene: NA; CDR3 protein: CASSSGESNYGYTF; CDR3 DNA: TGTGCCAGCAGCTCCGGAGAGAGTAACTATGGCTACACCTTC
V gene: TRBV18; clone size: NA; J gene: TRBJ1-5; D gene: TRBD1; CDR3 protein: CASSPFRDRSGSQPQHF; CDR3 DNA: TGTGCCAGCTCACCCTTCCGGGACAGGAGTGGAAGTCAGCCCCAGCATTTT
V gene: TRBV7-8; clone size: NA; J gene: TRBJ1-3; D gene: NA; CDR3 protein: CASSSEGVSSGNTIYF; CDR3 DNA: TGTGCCAGCAGCTCCGAGGGTGTGAGCTCTGGAAACACCATATATTTT
V gene: TRBV7-2; clone size: NA; J gene: TRBJ2-7; D gene: TRBD2; CDR3 protein: CASSLEASGGREQYF; CDR3 DNA: TGTGCCAGCAGCTTAGAGGCTAGCGGGGGGAGAGAGCAGTACTTC
V gene: TRBV5-1; clone size: NA; J gene: TRBJ1-6; D gene: TRBD1; CDR3 protein: CASSLGGTGVPNSPLHF; CDR3 DNA: TGCGCCAGCAGCTTGGGGGGGACAGGGGTCCCTAATTCACCCCTCCACTTT
V gene: TRBV6-4; clone size: few; J gene: TRBJ2-1; D gene: NA; CDR3 protein: CASSVGEEGWNEQFF; CDR3 DNA: TGTGCCAGCAGTGTTGGGGAGGAGGGTTGGAATGAGCAGTTCTTC
V gene: TRBV5-1; clone size: NA; J gene: TRBJ2-3; D gene: NA; CDR3 protein: CASSFGGLYGGTDTQYF; CDR3 DNA: TGCGCCAGCAGCTTCGGCGGGCTCTATGGGGGCACAGATACGCAGTATTTT
V gene: TRBV5-6; clone size: few; J gene: TRBJ1-5; D gene: TRBD1; CDR3 protein: CASSQTGGTQPQHF; CDR3 DNA: TGTGCCAGCAGCCAGACAGGGGGCACTCAGCCCCAGCATTTT
V gene: TRBV18; clone size: NA; J gene: TRBJ2-1; D gene: TRBD2; CDR3 protein: CASSPTGGNEQFF; CDR3 DNA: TGTGCCAGCTCCCCAACGGGAGGCAATGAGCAGTTCTTC
V gene: TRBV5-1; clone size: NA; J gene: TRBJ2-1; D gene: NA; CDR3 protein: CASSLVPFDEQFF; CDR3 DNA: TGCGCCAGCAGCTTGGTTCCCTTCGATGAGCAGTTCTTC
V gene: TRBV13; clone size: once; J gene: TRBJ2-5; D gene: TRBD2; CDR3 protein: CASSLGGRQETQYF; CDR3 DNA: TGTGCCAGCAGCTTGGGAGGGAGGCAAGAGACCCAGTACTTC
V gene: TRBV7-9; clone size: NA; J gene: TRBJ1-3; D gene: NA; CDR3 protein: CASSTREPRGNTIYF; CDR3 DNA: TGTGCCAGCAGCACCAGGGAGCCTAGGGGAAACACCATATATTTT
V gene: TRBV5-6; clone size: NA; J gene: TRBJ2-5; D gene: NA; CDR3 protein: CASGGGGETQYF; CDR3 DNA: TGTGCCAGCGGGGGAGGTGGAGAGACCCAGTACTTC